The 14 T cell receptor beta chains in this list originate from one sample, sequenced in a study of beta chain features in type 1 diabetes. Findings and caveats of the study: People with Type 1 diabetes carried modestly yet significantly shorter TCRB CDR3s in all four CD4+ subsets.

Which antigens these TCRs recognize remains unknown. As every portion of the isolated RNA was reverse transcribed, the sequencing read expressed TCRB transcripts. Data came from immunoSEQ multiplex PCR; TCRdb stores just in-frame clones and leaves some out. The repertoire holds over 25,000 clones, with approximately 51% as singletons. Input material: Tregs from blood. The source of these receptors is a woman under 30 with type 1 diabetes.

Only a few counts were recorded for this clone. The V gene is TRBV6-1, the J gene TRBJ2-3; no reliable D call. Trimming removed 5 bases from V and 6 bases from J, with 12 bases in between. The CDR3 runs 13 residues. In germline, CDR1 is MNHNS, CDR2 SASEGT. CDR3 sequence: CASSFPPFDTQYF. The CDR3 DNA reads as TGTGCCAGCAGTTTCCCCCCTTTCGATACGCAGTATTTT.

This clone turned up a few times. This chain connects TRBV30 to TRBJ2-1; the D gene is possibly TRBD2 (7 bases). This CDR3 has 14 residues. Deletions cut 4 bases from V and 9 bases from J, with 19 bases between. Germline CDR1 and CDR2: GTSNPN and SVGIG (reference sequence). The CDR3 DNA reads as TGTGCCTGGACGGACAGCGGGATACGCGGTGAGCAGTTCTTC. As protein: CAWTDSGIRGEQFF.

Note on this clone: The junction departs from the called germline gene at one end, perhaps through a read error. V usage is TRBV9 and J usage is TRBJ1-1, with 8 nucleotides matching TRBD1. The germline gives CDR1 SGDLS, CDR2 YYNGEE. The CDR3 covers 15 residues. CDR3 coding DNA: TGTGCCAGCAGCACTCGGGACAGGAGGAGCACTAAAGCTTTCTTT. It translates to CASSTRDRRSTKAFF.

V gene TRBV7-8 combines with J gene TRBJ2-1; a weak D match, TRBD2 (6 bases). This CDR3 region has 17 residues. Trimming cost V 5 bases and J 3 bases, with 20 bases left between them. Germline loops: CDR1 SGHVS, CDR2 FQNEAQ. Written as DNA, the CDR3 is TGTGCCAGCAGCCTACCTGTAACGGGAGAAAGCTACAATGAGCAGTTCTTC. It specifies CASSLPVTGESYNEQFF.

The chain carries TRBV11-3 and TRBJ2-1, with 7 nucleotides matching TRBD1. V shed 2 bases, J shed 12 bases, and the junction held 7 bases outside the gene matches. Germline loops: CDR1 SGHNT, CDR2 YENEEA. There are 13 residues in the CDR3. CDR3 sequence reads: CASSLLSRDRQFF. Here the CDR3 DNA reads TGTGCCAGCAGCTTACTGAGTAGGGACAGGCAGTTCTTC. Using reference TRBV11-3 and TRBJ2-1 for the parts outside the CDR3, the full variable domain is EAGVVQSPRYKIIEKKQPVAFWCNPISGHNTLYWYLQNLGQGPELLIRYENEEAVDDSQLPKDRFSAERLKGVDSTLKIQPAELGDSAVYLCASSLLSRDRQFFGPGTRLTVL.

A few counts support this clone. The V gene is TRBV7-8, the J gene TRBJ2-3; 8 bases are shared with TRBD1. This CDR3 region has 16 residues. Trimming at V came to 1 base and at J to 0 bases, leaving 3 bases not matched to a gene. CDR1 is SGHVS, CDR2 FQNEAQ, per germline. The DNA for the CDR3 is TGTGCCAGCAGCTTAGGTACAGGGGGAAGCACAGATACGCAGTATTTT. It codes for CASSLGTGGSTDTQYF.

V and J are TRBV7-2 and TRBJ2-5, with 8 positions matching TRBD1. The CDR3 runs to 16 residues. Germline V lookup: CDR1 SGHTA, CDR2 FQGNSA. The V and J ends lost 5 bases and 5 bases, in that order; junction bases with no gene match: 13. DNA for the CDR3: TGTGCCAGCAGCCGCAAATCGGCAGGGGGCGTGGAGACCCAGTACTTC. This encodes CASSRKSAGGVETQYF.

In this sample, this clone turned up a few times. This sequence joins TRBV9 and TRBJ2-5, with 8 bases aligning to TRBD1. CDR1 and CDR2 (germline): SGDLS, YYNGEE. CDR3 length: 14 amino acids. V shed 6 bases, J shed 1 base, and the junction held 5 bases outside the gene matches. The CDR3 sequence: CASNRQGPQETQYF. For the CDR3, the DNA is TGTGCCAGCAACCGACAGGGGCCCCAAGAGACCCAGTACTTC.

This chain joins TRBV25-1 and TRBJ2-3; TRBD1 agrees at 10 bases. The CDR3 has 15 amino acids. Germline-derived CDR1 and CDR2 are MGHDK and SYGVNS. J gave up 1 base and V 2 bases, and 0 bases lay outside the gene matches. Here the CDR3 reads CASSEGTGGTDTQYF. Written as DNA, the CDR3 is TGTGCCAGCAGTGAAGGGACAGGGGGCACAGATACGCAGTATTTT.

The chain joins TRBV4-3 to TRBJ1-2; D ambiguous. The CDR3 has 13 amino acids. The V gene lost 1 base and the J gene lost 6 bases, with 9 bases spanning the gap. Germline V lookup: CDR1 LGHNA, CDR2 YSLEER. The CDR3 bases are TGCGCCAGCAGCCAAGGGCAAGGAGATGGCTACACCTTC. It is translated as CASSQGQGDGYTF.

This sequence joins TRBV5-6 and TRBJ2-7; D is possibly TRBD2 (6 bases). Germline V gene sequence: CDR1 SGHDT, CDR2 YYEEEE. Trimming stripped 1 base from V and 0 bases from J, with 8 bases between. This CDR3 comprises 14 residues. The CDR3 protein is CASSLSGVSYEQYV. The CDR3 region has the DNA TGTGCCAGCAGCTTGTCGGGGGTCTCCTACGAGCAGTACGTC.

This rearrangement joins TRBV6-5 to TRBJ1-5; tentative D call: TRBD1 (6 bases). V lost 6 bases, J lost 11 bases, and 11 bases lay in between. Germline V gives CDR1 MNHEY, CDR2 SVGAGI. The CDR3 covers 11 residues. CDR3 DNA: TGTGCCAGCAGCCAACAGGGAGCCCAGCATTTT. Translating it yields CASSQQGAQHF.

The J gene is TRBJ2-3, the V gene TRBV7-2; TRBD2 matches 10 bases. V lost 2 bases and J lost 0; bases outside the gene matches: 8. The CDR3 covers 18 residues. CDR1 and CDR2 (germline): SGHTA, FQGNSA. The CDR3: CASSLFASSGRSTDTQYF. DNA of the CDR3: TGTGCCAGCAGCTTATTTGCGTCTAGCGGGAGAAGCACAGATACGCAGTATTTT.

The V call is TRBV9, the J call TRBJ2-3, with 11 positions matching TRBD1. The CDR3 is 16 residues long. The germline gives CDR1 SGDLS, CDR2 YYNGEE. V gave up 4 bases and J gave up 4 bases; unmatched junction bases: 8. CDR3 loop: CASSPRTGGYADTQYF. The CDR3 DNA reads TGTGCCAGCAGCCCCCGGACAGGGGGCTACGCAGATACGCAGTATTTT.